The clone carrying this TCR beta chain was seen repeatedly, ten times or more. Its specificity is not known. TCRdb reprocessed the 5' RACE reads via MiXCR and lists one record per CDR3 protein. The sample carries some 310,000 distinct CDR3 sequences, 20% to 25% recorded once. The sample comes from a study of T-cell memory formation after mild COVID-19. The CDR3 covers 17 residues. Trimming shortened V by 2 bases and J by 0 bases, and 14 bases separated the two germline ends. Germline V CDR1 and CDR2: SGHTA, FQGNSA. General study points: Some clones that responded turned up in pre-infection memory, which suggests that cross-reactive memory joined in.

Sequenced: PBMCs or a T cell subset sorted from them (not recorded which). The TCR sequence derives from a man aged 18 to 29 who had mild COVID-19 (a few samples of this study predate the infection). Cell type and time point are not known. The V and J genes are TRBV7-2 and TRBJ2-1; tentatively, D is TRBD2 (6 bases). CDR3 protein: CASSLSFSGSSYNEQFF. CDR3 coding DNA: TGTGCCAGCAGCTTAAGTTTTAGCGGAAGCTCCTACAATGAGCAGTTCTTC.